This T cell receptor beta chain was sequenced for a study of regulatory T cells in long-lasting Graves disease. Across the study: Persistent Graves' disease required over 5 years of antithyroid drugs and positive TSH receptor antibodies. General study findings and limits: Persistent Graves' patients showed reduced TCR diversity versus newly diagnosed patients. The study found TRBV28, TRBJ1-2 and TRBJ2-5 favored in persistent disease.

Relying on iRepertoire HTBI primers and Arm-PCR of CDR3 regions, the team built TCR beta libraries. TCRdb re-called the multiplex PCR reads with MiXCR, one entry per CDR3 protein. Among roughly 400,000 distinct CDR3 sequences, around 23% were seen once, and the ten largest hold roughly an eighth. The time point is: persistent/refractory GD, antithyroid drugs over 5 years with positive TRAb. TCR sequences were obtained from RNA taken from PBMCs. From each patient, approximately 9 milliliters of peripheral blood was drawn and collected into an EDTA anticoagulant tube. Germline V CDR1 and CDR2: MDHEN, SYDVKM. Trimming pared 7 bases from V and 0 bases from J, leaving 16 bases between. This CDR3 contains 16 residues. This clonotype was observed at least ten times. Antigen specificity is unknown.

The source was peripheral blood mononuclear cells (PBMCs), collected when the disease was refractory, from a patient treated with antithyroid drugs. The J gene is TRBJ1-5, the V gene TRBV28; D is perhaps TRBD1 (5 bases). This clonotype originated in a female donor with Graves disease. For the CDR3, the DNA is TGTGCCAGCACCCGTGGGGGAGGGAATAGCAATCAGCCCCAGCATTTT. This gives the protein CASTRGGGNSNQPQHF. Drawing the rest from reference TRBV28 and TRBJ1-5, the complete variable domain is DVKVTQSSRYLVKRTGEKVFLECVQDMDHENMFWYRQDPGLGLRLIYFSYDVKMKEKGDIPEGYSVSREKKERFSLILESASTNQTSMYLCASTRGGGNSNQPQHFGDGTRLSIL.